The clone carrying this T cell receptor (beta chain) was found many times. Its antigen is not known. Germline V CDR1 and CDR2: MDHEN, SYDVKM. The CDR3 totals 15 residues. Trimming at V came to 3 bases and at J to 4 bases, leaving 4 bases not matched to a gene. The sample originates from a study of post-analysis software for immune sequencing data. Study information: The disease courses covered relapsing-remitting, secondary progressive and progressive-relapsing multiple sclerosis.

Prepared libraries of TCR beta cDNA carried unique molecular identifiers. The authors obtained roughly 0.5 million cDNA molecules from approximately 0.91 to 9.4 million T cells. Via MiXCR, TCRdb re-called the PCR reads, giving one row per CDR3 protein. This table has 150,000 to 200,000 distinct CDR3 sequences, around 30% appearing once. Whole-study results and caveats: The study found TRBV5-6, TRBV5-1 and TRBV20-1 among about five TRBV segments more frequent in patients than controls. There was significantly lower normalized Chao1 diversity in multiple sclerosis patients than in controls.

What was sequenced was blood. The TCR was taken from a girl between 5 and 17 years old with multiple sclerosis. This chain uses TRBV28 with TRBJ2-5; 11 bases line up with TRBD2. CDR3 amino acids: CASSFLAGGSETQYF. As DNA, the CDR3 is TGTGCCAGCAGTTTTTTAGCGGGAGGGTCAGAGACCCAGTACTTC.